The next 18 T cell receptor beta chains were all read from a single sample in a study of T cell responses to AZD1222 COVID-19 vaccine (dated by TCRdb to the early 2020s). The time point label here, explained by the study, means: about 28 days (+/-7) after the second vaccine dose. The library was produced with the immunoSEQ multiplex PCR assay. TCRdb carries this immuneACCESS record with in-frame sequences only. Its versions omit some clonotypes, under half of them owing to an unresolved V gene in the studies checked, with the rest unexplained. Across this sample there are 250,000 to 300,000 clones, with 94% seen only once. The top ten constitute 0.5% to 0.7% of the sample. The input for sequencing was peripheral blood, taken 28 days after the second AZD1222 dose. The receptors derive from an adult who received the AZD1222 COVID-19 vaccine.

J is TRBJ1-6 and V is TRBV19; D remains unclear. Looked up from germline, CDR1 is LNHDA and CDR2 is SQIVND (reference sequence). Between the trimmed V and J ends, which lost 3 bases and 7 bases, there was a span of 7 bases. The CDR3 spans 13 residues. CDR3 sequence (DNA): TGTGCCAGTAGTATCCTGGAGAATTCACCCCTCCACTTT. Residues: CASSILENSPLHF.

The chain employs TRBV28 and TRBJ2-7, with TRBD1 as a possible D gene (7 bases). Between the trimmed V and J ends, which lost 7 bases and 5 bases, there was a span of 18 bases. This CDR3 comprises 14 residues. Germline V gene lookup returns CDR1 MDHEN and CDR2 SYDVKM. The DNA for the CDR3 is TGTGCCAGCACCTCTGGACAGGACTACCACGAGCAGTACTTC. As protein: CASTSGQDYHEQYF.

The chain has TRBV19 and TRBJ1-6, with 7 nucleotides matching TRBD1. The CDR3 contains 16 residues. The germline V gene has CDR1 LNHDA and CDR2 SQIVND (reference sequence). V lost 6 bases to trimming and J lost 7 bases; unmatched junction nucleotides: 12. The CDR3 nucleotides read TGTGCCAGTAGAAACCTGGGACAGCCAAAGAATTCACCCCTCCACTTT. It codes for CASRNLGQPKNSPLHF.

This CDR3 is CASRPPGLVFAGELFF. The CDR3 bases are TGTGCCAGCAGACCCCCGGGACTAGTATTTGCCGGGGAGCTGTTTTTT. This sequence joins TRBV27 and TRBJ2-2, with 8 positions matching TRBD2. The CDR3 consists of 16 residues. Germline CDR1 MNHEY, CDR2 SMNVEV (reference sequence). Unmatched junction bases numbered 12, after V lost 6 bases and J lost 6 bases.

V usage is TRBV30 and J usage is TRBJ1-2; 11 bases line up with TRBD1. Germline V gene sequence: CDR1 GTSNPN, CDR2 SVGIG (reference sequence). J gave up 5 bases and V 1 base, and 9 bases lay outside the gene matches. This CDR3 has 16 amino acids. CDR3 in amino acids: CAWSGPSGQGAYGYTF. CDR3 coding DNA: TGTGCCTGGAGTGGTCCCTCCGGACAGGGGGCATATGGCTACACCTTC. Full variable domain (missing parts from reference TRBV30 and TRBJ1-2): SQTIHQWPATLVQPVGSPLSLECTVEGTSNPNLYWYRQAAGRGLQLLFYSVGIGQISSEVPQNLSASRPQDRQFILSSKKLLLSDSGFYLCAWSGPSGQGAYGYTFGSGTRLTVV.

For the CDR3, the DNA is TGTGCCAGCAGATCGTCAATAGACTATGGCTACACCTTC. This sequence encodes CASRSSIDYGYTF. V gene TRBV28 combines with J gene TRBJ1-2; D is unresolved. Trimming left V 6 bases short and J 3 bases short, with 11 bases between. The CDR3 covers 13 residues. Germline V gene lookup returns CDR1 MDHEN and CDR2 SYDVKM.

The chain is built from TRBV6-5 and TRBJ1-2; D possibly corresponds to TRBD1 (6 bases). V shed 4 bases and J shed 4 bases, with 13 bases lying between them. This CDR3 is 14 amino acids long. CDR1 and CDR2 (germline): MNHEY, SVGAGI. The CDR3 protein is CASSSLDRLYGYTF. In nucleotides, the CDR3 is TGTGCCAGCAGTTCCCTGGACAGACTCTATGGCTACACCTTC.

The V call is TRBV2, the J call TRBJ1-1; D unclear. The CDR3 sequence is 12 residues long. CDR1 is SNHLY, CDR2 FYNNEI, per germline. Trimming left V 3 bases short and J 6 bases short, with 8 bases between. The CDR3 here is CASSEGRAEAFF. The CDR3 nucleotides read TGTGCCAGCAGTGAGGGAAGGGCTGAAGCTTTCTTT.

This clone was detected only a few times. V gene TRBV6-1 combines with J gene TRBJ2-3; D could derive from TRBD1 or TRBD2 (7 bases each). The CDR3 has 18 amino acids. The V gene's germline CDR1 is MNHNS and CDR2 SASEGT. V lost 4 bases, J lost 5 bases, and 25 bases lay in between. CDR3 in DNA: TGTGCCAGCAGTGGACGACTACTGTGGACAGGCGGGAGAGATACGCAGTATTTT. Its protein product is CASSGRLLWTGGRDTQYF.

This chain uses TRBV28 with TRBJ2-3, with TRBD2 matching 16 bases. The trim removed 5 bases at V and 6 bases at J, leaving 2 bases unmatched. The CDR3 is 15 residues long. Germline V CDR1 and CDR2: MDHEN, SYDVKM. The CDR3 region has the DNA TGTGCCAGCAGTCCGGGACTAGCGGGAGGGGATACGCAGTATTTT. Its translation: CASSPGLAGGDTQYF.

The sample holds one count of this clone. The V and J genes are TRBV3-1 (or the pseudogene TRBV3-2) and TRBJ1-1; possible D gene TRBD1, 6 bases. The V end was cut by 1 base, the J end by 5 bases, with 11 bases between. The CDR3 runs to 14 residues. Per germline, CDR1 LGHDT and CDR2 YNNKEL (reference sequence). The CDR3: CASSQVQGETEAFF. CDR3 coding DNA: TGTGCCAGCAGCCAAGTACAGGGAGAAACTGAAGCTTTCTTT.

This sequence joins TRBV28 and TRBJ2-7; D is possibly TRBD1 or TRBD2 (6 bases each). The CDR3 extends over 16 amino acids. Trimming pared 6 bases from V and 3 bases from J, leaving 21 bases between. In germline, CDR1 is MDHEN, CDR2 SYDVKM. The CDR3 bases are TGTGCCAGCAGCGGGTTAGAGGGGGGTCTTGGCTACGAGCAGTACTTC. This sequence encodes CASSGLEGGLGYEQYF.

This clone was seen only a few times. V usage is TRBV10-2 and J usage is TRBJ2-7, with TRBD2 matching over 8 bases. V shed 3 bases, J shed 3 bases, and the junction held 4 bases outside the gene matches. CDR3 length equals 14 residues. The V gene's germline CDR1 is WSHSY and CDR2 SAAADI. This CDR3 is CASSDSGLDYEQYF. CDR3 in DNA: TGCGCCAGCAGTGATTCGGGACTAGACTACGAGCAGTACTTC.

In regard to this clone: Germline and junction disagree at one end, which may indicate a read error. This sample also contains other DNA sequences that code for the same CDR3. The rearrangement joins TRBV28 to TRBJ1-2; D might be TRBD1 (6 bases). There are 13 residues in the CDR3. Germline-derived CDR1 and CDR2 are MDHEN and SYDVKM. The CDR3 nucleotides are TGCGCCAGCAGAAAGGACAGCAACTATGGCTACACCTTC. Translated: CASRKDSNYGYTF.

The rearrangement links TRBV28 to TRBJ2-4; 11 bases line up with TRBD1. V shed 4 bases, J shed 2 bases, and the junction held 10 bases outside the gene matches. Per germline, CDR1 MDHEN and CDR2 SYDVKM. The CDR3 is made up of 18 amino acids. The CDR3 is CASSSLGQGASTKNIQYF. CDR3 nucleotide sequence: TGTGCCAGCAGTTCCCTCGGACAGGGGGCATCGACCAAAAACATTCAGTACTTC.

The V call is TRBV5-1, the J call TRBJ2-3, with TRBD2 as a possible D gene (5 bases). V was clipped by 1 base and J by 2 bases, with 11 bases between them. The CDR3 contains 15 residues. Germline CDR1 reads SGHRS; CDR2 reads YFSETQ. The CDR3 loop is CASSLYTGNTDTQYF. CDR3 in DNA: TGCGCCAGCAGCTTGTACACGGGGAACACAGATACGCAGTATTTT.

This chain uses TRBV27 with TRBJ2-2; 10 bases are a match to TRBD2. The CDR3 runs to 18 residues. CDR1 and CDR2 (germline): MNHEY, SMNVEV (reference sequence). J was trimmed by 2 bases and V by 3 bases; bases with no gene match: 9. This CDR3 reads CASSFSLAGLLNTGELFF. In DNA, the CDR3 is TGTGCCAGCAGTTTCTCACTAGCGGGACTACTAAACACCGGGGAGCTGTTTTTT.

The V gene is TRBV19, the J gene TRBJ2-3; 7 bases agree with TRBD2. CDR1 is LNHDA, CDR2 SQIVND, per germline (reference sequence). This CDR3 has 15 residues. Germline trimming cut 4 bases from V and 4 bases from J; bases unmatched to any gene: 8. Here the CDR3 reads CASSKAGLSPDTQYF. As DNA, the CDR3 is TGTGCCAGTAGTAAAGCGGGGCTTAGCCCAGATACGCAGTATTTT.